Presented here are 8 T cell receptor beta chains from one specimen sequenced in a study of blood T cell repertoires in COVID-19. Only in-frame clones appear in the TCRdb table, and some are missing; sequencing was by immunoSEQ multiplex PCR. Among around 170,000 clones, roughly 90% were seen once, and the ten largest hold about 2.6%. Sequencing was done on a sample of peripheral blood. These receptors were collected from a man between 60 and 75 years old with acute or convalescent COVID-19.

J is TRBJ1-2 and V is TRBV7-8; possible D gene TRBD1, 6 bases. V shed 5 bases and J shed 3 bases, with 16 bases lying between them. This CDR3 spans 15 amino acids. Per germline, CDR1 SGHVS and CDR2 FQNEAQ. The CDR3 loop reads CASSPRQALDYGYTF. For the CDR3, the DNA is TGTGCCAGCAGCCCCCGACAGGCCCTAGACTATGGCTACACCTTC. Variable domain in full (rest from reference TRBV7-8 and TRBJ1-2): GAGVSQSPRYKVAKRGQDVALRCDPISGHVSLFWYQQALGQGPEFLTYFQNEAQLDKSGLPSDRFFAERPEGSVSTLKIQRTQQEDSAVYLCASSPRQALDYGYTFGSGTRLTVV.

The CDR3 nucleotides read TGTGCCAGCAAGACTACAGGGGGTAACACTGAAGCTTTCTTT. It translates to CASKTTGGNTEAFF. The rearrangement uses TRBV7-8 and TRBJ1-1; TRBD1 agrees at 8 bases. Per the germline V gene, CDR1 is SGHVS and CDR2 is FQNEAQ. The trim removed 7 bases at V and 2 bases at J, leaving 6 bases unmatched. The CDR3 covers 14 residues.

V is TRBV27 and J is TRBJ1-2, with D perhaps matching TRBD1 (6 bases). The CDR3 covers 14 residues. V was pared by 6 bases and J by 3 bases, with 14 bases between. Germline V lookup: CDR1 MNHEY, CDR2 SMNVEV (reference sequence). The CDR3 nucleotides read TGTGCCAGCAGGCAGACAGGACCTTACTATGGCTACACCTTC. Its translation: CASRQTGPYYGYTF.

CDR3 in amino acids: CAWVNRGASGANVLTF. Here the CDR3 DNA reads TGTGCCTGGGTCAACAGGGGGGCCTCTGGGGCCAACGTCCTGACTTTC. The chain joins TRBV30 to TRBJ2-6; 8 bases line up with TRBD1. The CDR3 is made up of 16 amino acids. Germline-derived CDR1 and CDR2 are GTSNPN and SVGIG (reference sequence). Trimming at V came to 5 bases and at J to 0 bases, leaving 6 bases not matched to a gene.

J is TRBJ2-7 and V is TRBV4-2, with D perhaps TRBD1 (6 bases). CDR1 LGHNA and CDR2 YNFKEQ come from the germline V gene. V was trimmed by 3 bases and J by 0 bases, leaving 18 bases between them. The CDR3 length is 17 residues. In DNA, the CDR3 is TGTGCCAGCAGCCACACTGGGACAAGCGAAAGCTCCTACGAGCAGTACTTC. The encoded protein is CASSHTGTSESSYEQYF.

About this clone: The same CDR3 can be traced to other DNA sequences in this sample. The genes are TRBV2 and TRBJ1-1; no firm D call. This CDR3 is built from 13 residues. Germline CDR1 is SNHLY and CDR2 is FYNNEI. V lost 3 bases, J lost 1 base, and 6 bases lay in between. CDR3 in DNA: TGTGCCAGCAGTGACCGGGGGAACACTGAAGCTTTCTTT. Translating it yields CASSDRGNTEAFF.

V usage is TRBV27 and J usage is TRBJ1-6; 7 positions agree with TRBD1. Trimming at V came to 7 bases and at J to 12 bases, leaving 18 bases not matched to a gene. The CDR3 sequence is 16 residues long. Germline CDR1 MNHEY, CDR2 SMNVEV (reference sequence). CDR3 region: CASTNLSRQGVRPLHF. DNA for the CDR3: TGTGCCAGCACTAACTTATCACGGCAGGGGGTAAGACCCCTCCACTTT.

The rearrangement joins TRBV24-1 to TRBJ1-2; 7 bases fit TRBD1. J lost 5 bases, V lost 3 bases, and 8 bases had no gene match. The CDR3 has 15 amino acids. Germline-derived CDR1 and CDR2 are KGHDR and SFDVKD. DNA of the CDR3: TGTGCCACCAGTGATGGACTGACAGGGCGGTATGGCTACACCTTC. Amino acids: CATSDGLTGRYGYTF.